This record looks at one T cell receptor (beta chain) sequence and its context. Its target is not known. Regarding time point: sample taken at primary tumor resection. The input material, whole RNA from tumor, nontumor lung or frozen PBMC, was sequenced unsorted. The cohort: approximately 74 early-stage, untreated non-small cell lung cancer patients. Single TCR cDNA molecules each had their own unique molecular identifier. TCRdb re-derived calls from the 5' RACE reads in MiXCR, one entry per CDR3 protein. Counted here are tens of thousands of distinct CDR3 sequences, 5.2% occurring once; the ten biggest clones make up roughly 26%. The data originate from a study of spatial heterogeneity in lung cancer. Study-wide context: Compared with alpha-chain sequences, beta-chain sequences were consistently detected in greater numbers. Study-level findings and limits: Ubiquitous, expanded tumor-derived TCRs were more frequently observed in blood at resection than at follow-up.

The CDR3 extends over 14 amino acids. With V trimmed by 7 bases and J by 3 bases, 7 bases remained unmatched. This material consisted of PBMCs, taken at surgery. The gene calls are TRBV12-3 or TRBV12-4 and TRBJ1-2, with 8 bases lining up with TRBD1. This TCR was sampled from a female donor with early-stage non-small cell lung cancer. CDR3 nucleotide sequence: TGTGCCAGCACCTACAGGGGGGGGCACTATGGCTACACCTTC. Encoded protein: CASTYRGGHYGYTF.